The clone carrying this TCR beta chain was counted ten times or more. Regarding time point: after trial treatment. The sample's treatment: LDRT plus nivolumab, ipilimumab, low-dose cyclophosphamide and aspirin (RACIN trial). Low-dose radiotherapy, low-dose cyclophosphamide, aspirin, ipilimumab and nivolumab were all given to the donors. This specimen comes from a study of low-dose radiotherapy and immunotherapy resistance in tumors. Across the whole study: The study administered intravenous cyclophosphamide at 200 mg/m2 every two weeks, one day ahead of radiation and immunotherapy.

With 5 bases removed from V and 3 bases from J, the gap between germline ends came to 11 bases. From germline, CDR1 is MNHEY and CDR2 SVGEGT. The CDR3 sequence is 13 residues long. Primers used for first-strand cDNA, a TRAV- and TRBV-specific set, covered both alpha and beta chains. The TCRs were subjected to amplification over about 20 PCR cycles employing a constant-region primer in conjunction with a V-primer adapter. From the reads, TCRdb called clonotypes with MiXCR, one entry per CDR3 protein. Among roughly 100,000 distinct CDR3 sequences listed, around 20% were seen once. The V gene is TRBV6-2 or TRBV6-3, the J gene TRBJ2-7; possibly TRBD2 for D (5 bases). This sequence was found in a female donor with ovarian cancer. This material consisted of PBMCs, taken after low-dose radiotherapy plus immunotherapy. The CDR3 region is CASSRGSYYEQYF. The CDR3 DNA reads as TGTGCCAGCAGTCGAGGGTCCTACTACGAGCAGTACTTC.